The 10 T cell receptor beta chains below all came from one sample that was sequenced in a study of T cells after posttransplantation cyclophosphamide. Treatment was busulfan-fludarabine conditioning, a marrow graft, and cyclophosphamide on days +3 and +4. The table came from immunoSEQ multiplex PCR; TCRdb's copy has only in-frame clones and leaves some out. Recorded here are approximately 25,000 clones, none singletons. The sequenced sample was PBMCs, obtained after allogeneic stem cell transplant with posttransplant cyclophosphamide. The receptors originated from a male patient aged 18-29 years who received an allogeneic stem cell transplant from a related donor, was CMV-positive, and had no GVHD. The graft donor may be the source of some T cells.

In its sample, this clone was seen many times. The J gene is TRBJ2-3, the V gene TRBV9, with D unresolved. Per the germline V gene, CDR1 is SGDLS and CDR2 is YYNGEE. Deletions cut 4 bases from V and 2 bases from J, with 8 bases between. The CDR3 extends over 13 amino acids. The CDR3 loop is CASSHPITDTQYF. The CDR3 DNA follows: TGTGCCAGCAGCCATCCCATCACAGATACGCAGTATTTT.

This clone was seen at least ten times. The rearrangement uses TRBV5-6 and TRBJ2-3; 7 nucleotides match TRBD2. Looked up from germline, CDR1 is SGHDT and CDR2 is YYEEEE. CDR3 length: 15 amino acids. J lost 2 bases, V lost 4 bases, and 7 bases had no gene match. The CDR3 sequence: CASSKSGALTDTQYF. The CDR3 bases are TGTGCCAGCAGCAAAAGCGGGGCCCTCACAGATACGCAGTATTTT. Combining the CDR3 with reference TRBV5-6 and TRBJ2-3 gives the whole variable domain DAGVTQSPTHLIKTRGQQVTLRCSPKSGHDTVSWYQQALGQGPQFIFQYYEEEERQRGNFPDRFSGHQFPNYSSELNVNALLLGDSALYLCASSKSGALTDTQYFGPGTRLTVL.

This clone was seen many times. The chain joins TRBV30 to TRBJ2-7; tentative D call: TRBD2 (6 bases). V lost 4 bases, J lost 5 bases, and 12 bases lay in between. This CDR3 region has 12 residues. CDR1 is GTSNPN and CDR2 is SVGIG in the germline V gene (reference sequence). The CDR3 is CAWKRGGHEQYF. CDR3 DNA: TGTGCCTGGAAAAGGGGAGGCCACGAGCAGTACTTC.

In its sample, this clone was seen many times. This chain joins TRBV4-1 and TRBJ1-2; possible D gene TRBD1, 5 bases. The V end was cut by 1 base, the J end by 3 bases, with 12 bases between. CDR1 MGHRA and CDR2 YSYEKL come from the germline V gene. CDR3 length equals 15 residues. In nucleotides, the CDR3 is TGCGCCAGCAGCCAAGGGGGGGGAAGGGACTATGGCTACACCTTC. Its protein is CASSQGGGRDYGYTF.

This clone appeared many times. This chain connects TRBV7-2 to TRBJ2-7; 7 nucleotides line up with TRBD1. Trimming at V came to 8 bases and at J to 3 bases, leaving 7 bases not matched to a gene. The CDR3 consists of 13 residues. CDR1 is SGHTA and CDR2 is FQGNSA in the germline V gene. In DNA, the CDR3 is TGTGCCAGCTATTACAGGGGCTACTACGAGCAGTACTTC. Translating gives CASYYRGYYEQYF. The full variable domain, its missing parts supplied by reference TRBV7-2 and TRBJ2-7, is GAGVSQSPSNKVTEKGKDVELRCDPISGHTALYWYRQSLGQGLEFLIYFQGNSAPDKSGLPSDRFSAERTGGSVSTLTIQRTQQEDSAVYLCASYYRGYYEQYFGPGTRLTVT.

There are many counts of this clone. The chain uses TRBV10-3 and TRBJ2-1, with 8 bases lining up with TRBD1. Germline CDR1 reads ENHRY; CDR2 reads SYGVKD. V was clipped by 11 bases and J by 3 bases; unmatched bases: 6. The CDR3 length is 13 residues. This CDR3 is CAASGGLYNEQFF. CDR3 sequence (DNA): TGTGCCGCTTCAGGGGGCCTCTACAATGAGCAGTTCTTC.

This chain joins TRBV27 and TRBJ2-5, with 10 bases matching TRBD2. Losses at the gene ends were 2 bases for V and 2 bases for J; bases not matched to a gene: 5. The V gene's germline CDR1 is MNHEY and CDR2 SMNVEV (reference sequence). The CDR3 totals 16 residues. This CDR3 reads CASSLLTSGPQETQYF. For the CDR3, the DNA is TGTGCCAGCAGTTTACTGACTAGCGGGCCGCAAGAGACCCAGTACTTC.

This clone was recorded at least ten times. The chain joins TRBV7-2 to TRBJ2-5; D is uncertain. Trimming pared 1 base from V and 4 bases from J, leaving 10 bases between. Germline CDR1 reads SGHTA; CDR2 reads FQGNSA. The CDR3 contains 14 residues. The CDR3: CASSLVARAETQYF. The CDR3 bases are TGTGCCAGCAGCTTAGTTGCGCGAGCAGAGACCCAGTACTTC. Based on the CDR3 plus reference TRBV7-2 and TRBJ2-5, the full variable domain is GAGVSQSPSNKVTEKGKDVELRCDPISGHTALYWYRQSLGQGLEFLIYFQGNSAPDKSGLPSDRFSAERTGGSVSTLTIQRTQQEDSAVYLCASSLVARAETQYFGPGTRLLVL.

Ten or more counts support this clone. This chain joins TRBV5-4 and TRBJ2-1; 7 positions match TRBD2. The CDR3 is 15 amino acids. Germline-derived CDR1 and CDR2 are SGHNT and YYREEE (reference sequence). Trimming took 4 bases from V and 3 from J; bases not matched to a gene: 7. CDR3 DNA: TGTGCCAGCAGCCACAAGGGCGGGAGCTACAATGAGCAGTTCTTC. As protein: CASSHKGGSYNEQFF.

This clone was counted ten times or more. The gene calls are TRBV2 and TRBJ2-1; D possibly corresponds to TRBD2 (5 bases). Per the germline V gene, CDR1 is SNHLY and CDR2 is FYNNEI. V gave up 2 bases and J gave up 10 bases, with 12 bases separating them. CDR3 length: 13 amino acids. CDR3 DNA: TGTGCCAGCAGTGAAACGCTAGCCGGGGAGCAGTTCTTC. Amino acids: CASSETLAGEQFF.